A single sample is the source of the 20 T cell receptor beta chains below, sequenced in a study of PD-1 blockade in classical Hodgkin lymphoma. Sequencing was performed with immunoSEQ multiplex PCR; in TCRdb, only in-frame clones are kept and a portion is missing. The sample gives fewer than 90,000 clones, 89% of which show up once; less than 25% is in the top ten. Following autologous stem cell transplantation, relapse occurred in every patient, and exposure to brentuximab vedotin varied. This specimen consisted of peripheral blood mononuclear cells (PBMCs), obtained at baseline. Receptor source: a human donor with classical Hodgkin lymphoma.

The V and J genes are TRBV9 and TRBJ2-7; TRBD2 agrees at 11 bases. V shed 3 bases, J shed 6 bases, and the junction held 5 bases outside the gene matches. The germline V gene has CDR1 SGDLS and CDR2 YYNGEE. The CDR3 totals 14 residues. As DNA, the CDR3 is TGTGCCAGCAGCGCCGCCGGGACTAGCGGCGAGCAGTACTTC. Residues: CASSAAGTSGEQYF.

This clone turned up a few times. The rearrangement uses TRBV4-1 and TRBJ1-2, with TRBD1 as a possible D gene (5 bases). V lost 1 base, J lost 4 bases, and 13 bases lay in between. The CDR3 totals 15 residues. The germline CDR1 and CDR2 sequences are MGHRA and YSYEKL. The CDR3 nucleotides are TGCGCCAGCAGCCAAGTAATCGACAGTTCCTATGGCTACACCTTC. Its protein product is CASSQVIDSSYGYTF.

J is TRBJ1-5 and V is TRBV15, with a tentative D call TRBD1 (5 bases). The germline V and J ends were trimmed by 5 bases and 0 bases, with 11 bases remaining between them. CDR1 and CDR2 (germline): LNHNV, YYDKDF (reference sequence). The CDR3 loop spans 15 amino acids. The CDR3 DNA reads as TGTGCCACCAGCGAAACAGGTTATAGCAATCAGCCCCAGCATTTT. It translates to CATSETGYSNQPQHF.

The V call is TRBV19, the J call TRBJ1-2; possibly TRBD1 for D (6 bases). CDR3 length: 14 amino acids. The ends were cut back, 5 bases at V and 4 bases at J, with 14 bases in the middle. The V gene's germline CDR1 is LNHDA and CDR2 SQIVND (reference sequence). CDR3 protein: CASSGQGKGYGYTF. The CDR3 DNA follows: TGTGCCAGTAGTGGTCAGGGGAAGGGCTATGGCTACACCTTC. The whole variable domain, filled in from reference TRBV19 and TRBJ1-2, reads DGGITQSPKYLFRKEGQNVTLSCEQNLNHDAMYWYRQDPGQGLRLIYYSQIVNDFQKGDIAEGYSVSREKKESFPLTVTSAQKNPTAFYLCASSGQGKGYGYTFGSGTRLTVV.

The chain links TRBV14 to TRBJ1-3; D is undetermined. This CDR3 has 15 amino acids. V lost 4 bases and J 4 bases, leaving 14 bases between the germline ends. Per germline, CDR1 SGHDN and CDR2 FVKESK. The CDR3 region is CASSPFEGIGNTIYF. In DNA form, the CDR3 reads TGTGCCAGCAGCCCCTTCGAGGGTATCGGAAACACCATATATTTT.

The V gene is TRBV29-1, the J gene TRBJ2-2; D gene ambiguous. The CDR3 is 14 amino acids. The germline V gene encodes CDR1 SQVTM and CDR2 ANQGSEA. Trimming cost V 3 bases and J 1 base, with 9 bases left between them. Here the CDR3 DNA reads TGCAGCGTTGACAGTCTTCGGAACACCGGGGAGCTGTTTTTT. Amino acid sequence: CSVDSLRNTGELFF.

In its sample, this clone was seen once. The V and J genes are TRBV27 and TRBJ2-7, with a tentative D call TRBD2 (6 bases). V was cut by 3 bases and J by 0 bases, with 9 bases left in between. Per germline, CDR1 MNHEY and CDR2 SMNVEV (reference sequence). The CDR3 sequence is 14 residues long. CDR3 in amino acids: CASSFGGDSYEQYF. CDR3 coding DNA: TGTGCCAGCAGTTTCGGAGGGGACTCCTACGAGCAGTACTTC.

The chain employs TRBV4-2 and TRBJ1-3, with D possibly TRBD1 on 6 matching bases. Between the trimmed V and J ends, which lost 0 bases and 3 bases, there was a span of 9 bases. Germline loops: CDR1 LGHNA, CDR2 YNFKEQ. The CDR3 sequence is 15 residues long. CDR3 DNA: TGTGCCAGCAGCCAAGATTGGGACATTGGAAACACCATATATTTT. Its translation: CASSQDWDIGNTIYF.

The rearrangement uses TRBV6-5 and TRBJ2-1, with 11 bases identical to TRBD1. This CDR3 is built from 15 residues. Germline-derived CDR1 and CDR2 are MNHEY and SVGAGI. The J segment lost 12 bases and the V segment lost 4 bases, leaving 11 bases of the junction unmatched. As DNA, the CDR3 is TGTGCCAGCAGTTCGCCGGGACAGGGGGTCGCCAGGCAGTTCTTC. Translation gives CASSSPGQGVARQFF.

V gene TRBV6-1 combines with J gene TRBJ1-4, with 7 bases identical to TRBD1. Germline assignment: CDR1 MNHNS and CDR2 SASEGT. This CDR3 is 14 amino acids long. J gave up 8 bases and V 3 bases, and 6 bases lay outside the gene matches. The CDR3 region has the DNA TGTGCCAGCAGTGATGTTCGGGGACAGGAAAAACTGTTTTTT. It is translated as CASSDVRGQEKLFF.

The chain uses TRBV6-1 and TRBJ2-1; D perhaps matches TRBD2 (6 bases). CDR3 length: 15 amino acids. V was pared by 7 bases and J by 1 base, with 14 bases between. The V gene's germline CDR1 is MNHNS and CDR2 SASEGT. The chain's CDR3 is CASIGVGGSYNEQFF. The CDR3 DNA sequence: TGTGCCAGCATCGGGGTGGGGGGATCCTACAATGAGCAGTTCTTC.

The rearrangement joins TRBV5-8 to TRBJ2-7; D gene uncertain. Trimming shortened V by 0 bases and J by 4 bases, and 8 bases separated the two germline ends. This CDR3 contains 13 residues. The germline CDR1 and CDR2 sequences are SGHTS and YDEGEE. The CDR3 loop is CASSLAGTYEQYF. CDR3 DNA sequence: TGTGCCAGCAGCTTGGCGGGTACTTACGAGCAGTACTTC.

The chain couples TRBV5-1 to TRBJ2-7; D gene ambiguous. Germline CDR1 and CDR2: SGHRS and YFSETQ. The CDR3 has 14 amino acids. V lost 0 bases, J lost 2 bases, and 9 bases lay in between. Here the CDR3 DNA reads TGCGCCAGCAGCTTGGGCTCGAGCCCCTACGAGCAGTACTTC. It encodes CASSLGSSPYEQYF. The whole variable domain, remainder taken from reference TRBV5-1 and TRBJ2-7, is KAGVTQTPRYLIKTRGQQVTLSCSPISGHRSVSWYQQTPGQGLQFLFEYFSETQRNKGNFPGRFSGRQFSNSRSEMNVSTLELGDSALYLCASSLGSSPYEQYFGPGTRLTVT.

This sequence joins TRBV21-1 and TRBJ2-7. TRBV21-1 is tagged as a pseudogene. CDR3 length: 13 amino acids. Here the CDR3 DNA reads TGTGCCAGCGCACGGTGGATTTGGGGTGAGCAGTACTTC. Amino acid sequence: CASARWIWGEQYF.

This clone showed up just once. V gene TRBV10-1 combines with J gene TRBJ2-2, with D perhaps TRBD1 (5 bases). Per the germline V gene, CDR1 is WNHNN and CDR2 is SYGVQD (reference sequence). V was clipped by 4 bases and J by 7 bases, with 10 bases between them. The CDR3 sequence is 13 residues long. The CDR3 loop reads CASSGRGHGELFF. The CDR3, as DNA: TGCGCCAGCAGTGGTAGGGGTCACGGGGAGCTGTTTTTT.

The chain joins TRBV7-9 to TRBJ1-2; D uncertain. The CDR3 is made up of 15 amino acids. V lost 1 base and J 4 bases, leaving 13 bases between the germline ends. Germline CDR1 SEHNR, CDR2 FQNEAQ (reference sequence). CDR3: CASSLGLRGGYGYTF. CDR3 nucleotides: TGTGCCAGCAGCTTAGGGCTGCGAGGCGGCTATGGCTACACCTTC. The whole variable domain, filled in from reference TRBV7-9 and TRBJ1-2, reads DTGVSQNPRHKITKRGQNVTFRCDPISEHNRLYWYRQTLGQGPEFLTYFQNEAQLEKSRLLSDRFSAERPKGSFSTLEIQRTEQGDSAMYLCASSLGLRGGYGYTFGSGTRLTVV.

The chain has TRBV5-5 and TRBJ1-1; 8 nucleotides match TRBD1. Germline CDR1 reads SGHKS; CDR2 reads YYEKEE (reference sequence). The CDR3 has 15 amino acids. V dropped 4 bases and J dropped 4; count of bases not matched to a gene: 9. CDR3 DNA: TGTGCCAGCAGCCCAACCACGGGACAGGCCACTGAAGCTTTCTTT. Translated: CASSPTTGQATEAFF.

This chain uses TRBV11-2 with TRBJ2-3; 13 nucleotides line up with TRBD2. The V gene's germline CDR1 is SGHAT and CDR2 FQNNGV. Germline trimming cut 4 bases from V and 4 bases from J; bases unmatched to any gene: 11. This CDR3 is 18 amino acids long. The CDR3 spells CASSSRAGTSGKADTQYF. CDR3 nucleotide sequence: TGTGCCAGCAGCTCCCGGGCCGGGACTAGCGGGAAGGCAGATACGCAGTATTTT.

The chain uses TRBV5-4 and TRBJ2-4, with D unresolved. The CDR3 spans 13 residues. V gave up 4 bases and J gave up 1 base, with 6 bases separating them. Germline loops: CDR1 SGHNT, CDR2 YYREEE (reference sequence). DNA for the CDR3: TGTGCCAGCAGCCCGGAGGCCAAAAACATTCAGTACTTC. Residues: CASSPEAKNIQYF.

In nucleotides, the CDR3 is TGTGCCAGCAGCTTGCGCAGGGGCAATGAGCAGTTCTTC. Amino acids: CASSLRRGNEQFF. The genes are TRBV7-2 and TRBJ2-1; tentatively, D is TRBD1 (6 bases). In germline, CDR1 is SGHTA, CDR2 FQGNSA. The CDR3 extends over 13 amino acids. V shed 3 bases and J shed 6 bases, with 9 bases lying between them.